This is a list of T cell receptor beta chains from one sample in a study of memory CD4+ T cells and cytomegalovirus serostatus. Sequencing was performed with immunoSEQ multiplex PCR; in TCRdb, only in-frame clones are kept and a portion is missing. The sample comprises 50,000 or so clones, 65% to 85% of which are singletons, and under 0.65% rests with the top ten. The sequencing input was memory CD4+ T cells from blood. The receptors here all came from an adult in good health and CMV-seronegative. CDR3s include the opening cysteine and the closing phenylalanine or tryptophan. D genes are given only for firm matches.

TRBJ1-4	TRBV28	TRBD1	CASSETGTDNEKLFF
TRBJ2-1	TRBV11-2	-	CASSLGGARSYNEQFF
TRBJ1-4	TRBV5-1	-	CASSSTGKIANEKLFF
TRBJ1-2	TRBV20-1	-	CSAREGGYTF
TRBJ1-5	TRBV6-6	-	CASSPQGLQPQHF
TRBJ2-2	TRBV2	TRBD2	CASSETAGRGSGELFF
TRBJ1-1	TRBV27	-	CASSSNANTEAFF
TRBJ1-6	TRBV7-2	TRBD1	CASSSRTGGNNSPLHF
TRBJ1-4	TRBV5-1	-	CASSFAGISNEKLFF
TRBJ2-3	TRBV12-5	TRBD2	CASRGGGSTDTQYF
TRBJ2-7	TRBV6-5	-	CASSLGGRAVYEQYF
TRBJ2-4	TRBV30	TRBD2	CAWSGTRSNKNIQYF
TRBJ1-1	TRBV5-1	-	CASSSDTRNTEAFF
TRBJ1-4	TRBV11-2	-	CASSLGGQEKLFF
TRBJ1-2	TRBV18	-	CASSPPAGYYGYTF
TRBJ2-1	TRBV6-5	TRBD2	CASSYWSGAQKGEQFF
TRBJ1-1	TRBV5-1	-	CASSLVQTNTEAFF
TRBJ1-6	TRBV28	-	CASSSYRGFYNSPLHF
TRBJ2-7	TRBV10-3	-	CAISWSILGFYEQYF
TRBJ1-5	TRBV10-3	-	CAISGTDQPQHF
TRBJ2-3	TRBV7-2	-	CASSLASAGDTQYF
TRBJ1-6	TRBV11-1	-	CASSLVSSYNSPLHF
TRBJ2-1	TRBV5-6	-	CASSFRGSYNEQFF
TRBJ1-2	TRBV5-5	-	CASSFLEGLSGYTF
TRBJ2-2	TRBV6-5	-	CASSFQGGELFF
TRBJ2-7	TRBV11-2	TRBD1	CASSLDGTGGDEQYF
TRBJ1-1	TRBV18	-	CASSPTVANTEAFF
TRBJ2-5	TRBV9	-	CASSVGGLQETQYF
TRBJ1-2	TRBV15	-	CATSRDRRLSNYGYTF